This T cell receptor (beta chain) is drawn from a study of OX40 agonist ivuxolimab in advanced cancers. Turning to the study itself: While on treatment, patients had intravenous ivuxolimab at 0.01 to 10 mg/kg every 2 weeks. General study points: Also present in some nonresponders was a low level of normalized T-cell clonal expansion.

TCRdb's copy holds only in-frame clones and misses some; the assay was immunoSEQ multiplex PCR. Among 70,000 to 95,000 clones, around 80% were seen once, and the ten largest hold 5.5% to 7%. Remarks on this clone: Its specificity is unknown.

The sequenced sample was CD4+ or CD8+ T cells sorted from blood, obtained in a trial of the OX40 agonist ivuxolimab. This receptor was identified in an adult with an advanced solid tumor such as melanoma, head and neck, liver or kidney cancer.

This chain's CDR3 is CASGLTSNTEAFF. The DNA of the CDR3 is TGTGCTAGTGGTTTGACTTCGAACACTGAAGCTTTCTTT. The rearrangement uses TRBV12-5 and TRBJ1-1; no clear D gene. Trimming stripped 2 bases from V and 1 base from J, with 5 bases between. Germline V CDR1 and CDR2: LGHNT, FRNRAP. This CDR3 comprises 13 residues.